The source of this T cell receptor (beta chain) is a study of blood T cell repertoires in COVID-19. For the study at large: The analysed material was cDNA or gDNA that came from T cells, B-cell-depleted T cells, or PBMCs.

CDR3 length: 15 amino acids. Trimming removed 2 bases from V and 2 bases from J; junction bases left unmatched: 3. The germline V gene has CDR1 LNHDA and CDR2 SQIVND (reference sequence). Study processing details: By means of reference gene primer amplification, nucleated cell counts were estimated. Measured with immunoSEQ multiplex PCR; TCRdb has only the in-frame clones, and not every one. V and J calls and clone size come straight from that table; D and trimming were deduced from the DNA. This table holds 200,000 to 300,000 clones, 80% to 90% found once. This TCR derives from a woman aged 30 to 39 who had recovered from COVID-19. Sequenced sample: PBMCs or T cells enriched from blood (not recorded which). V usage is TRBV19 and J usage is TRBJ2-1; 7 nucleotides align to TRBD2. The CDR3 is CASSIRDYPYNEQFF. The CDR3 DNA reads as TGTGCCAGTAGTATACGGGACTATCCCTACAATGAGCAGTTCTTC.